This T cell receptor beta chain is from a study of immune heterogeneity within non-small cell lung tumors. This clonotype is judged medium-sized. With approximately 0.6 ug used per sample, the template was genomic DNA from bulk tumor. From each primary tumor, several far-apart biopsies were obtained during surgery. Each patient presented with untreated, newly diagnosed non-small cell lung cancer and received curative surgery. Multiplex PCR (32 V and 13 J primers) was used to amplify the TCR beta CDR3. Via MiXCR, TCRdb re-called the multiplex PCR reads, giving one row per CDR3 protein. This table has approximately 11,000 distinct CDR3 sequences, 25% to 30% appearing once. The V and J ends lost 3 bases and 4 bases, in that order; junction bases with no gene match: 8. This CDR3 has 16 residues.

The sequenced sample was lung tumor tissue. The rearrangement joins TRBV12-3 or TRBV12-4 to TRBJ2-3; 9 nucleotides match TRBD1. This receptor was identified in a woman aged 55-75 years with non-small cell lung cancer. CDR3 loop: CASSFPSGQGPDTQYF. CDR3 DNA sequence: TGTGCCAGCAGTTTCCCGTCGGGACAGGGTCCAGATACGCAGTATTTT.